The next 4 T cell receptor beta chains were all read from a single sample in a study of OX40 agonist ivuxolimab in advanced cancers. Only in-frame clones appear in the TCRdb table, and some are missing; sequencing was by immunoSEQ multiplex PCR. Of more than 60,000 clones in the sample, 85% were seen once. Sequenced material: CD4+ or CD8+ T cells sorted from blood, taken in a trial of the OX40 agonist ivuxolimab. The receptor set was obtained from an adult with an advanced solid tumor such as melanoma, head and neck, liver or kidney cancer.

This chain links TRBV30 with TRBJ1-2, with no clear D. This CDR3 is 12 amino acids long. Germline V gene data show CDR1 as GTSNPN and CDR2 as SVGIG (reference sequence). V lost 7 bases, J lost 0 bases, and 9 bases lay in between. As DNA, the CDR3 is TGTGCCTTTGCGGGGACTAACTATGGCTACACCTTC. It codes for CAFAGTNYGYTF.

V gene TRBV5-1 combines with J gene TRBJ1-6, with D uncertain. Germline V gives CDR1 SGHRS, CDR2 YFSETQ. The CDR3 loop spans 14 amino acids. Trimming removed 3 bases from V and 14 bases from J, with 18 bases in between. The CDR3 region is CASSWQSEVGTLHF. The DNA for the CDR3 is TGCGCCAGCAGCTGGCAGTCGGAGGTAGGAACCCTCCACTTT.

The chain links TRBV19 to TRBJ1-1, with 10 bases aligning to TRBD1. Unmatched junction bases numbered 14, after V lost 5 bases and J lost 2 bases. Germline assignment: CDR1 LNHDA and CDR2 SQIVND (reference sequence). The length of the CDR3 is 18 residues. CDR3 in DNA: TGTGCCAGTAGTTTCCTCTCGGTCGGGGACAGGGGCAACACTGAAGCTTTCTTT. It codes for CASSFLSVGDRGNTEAFF.

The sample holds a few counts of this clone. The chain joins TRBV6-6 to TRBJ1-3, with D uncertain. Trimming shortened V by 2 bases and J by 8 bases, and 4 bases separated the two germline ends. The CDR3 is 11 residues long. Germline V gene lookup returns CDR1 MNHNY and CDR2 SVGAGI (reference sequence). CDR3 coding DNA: TGTGCCAGCAGTTACCGCCACACCATATATTTT. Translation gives CASSYRHTIYF.